This entry lists 2 T cell receptor beta chains sequenced from one sample in a study of cytomegalovirus exposure and HLA in healthy donors (dated by TCRdb to about 2017). Libraries came from the immunoSEQ multiplex PCR assay. For the multiplex PCR, a mixture combining 60 forward primers for TCR Vbeta segments and 13 reverse primers for TCR Jbeta segments was used. TCRdb took this table from immuneACCESS and kept in-frame rearrangements with V and J called. Such tables lack part of the clones; where checked against another copy, unresolved V genes explain under half of the gap, and the rest is unexplained. The sample table lists approximately 110,000 clones, roughly 12% of them with a count of one. The top ten clones comprise around 15% of the sample. Material for sequencing was PBMCs. Receptor source: a man aged 35 to 55 in good health and CMV-seropositive.

This clone was seen a handful of times. The rearrangement joins TRBV5-1 to TRBJ2-1; TRBD2 aligns across 9 bases. Germline V gene sequence: CDR1 SGHRS, CDR2 YFSETQ. Trimming took 2 bases from V and 5 from J; bases not matched to a gene: 11. CDR3 length: 17 amino acids. CDR3 nucleotides: TGCGCCAGCAGCTTCTTGGCGGGAGGGCCAATCAACAATGAGCAGTTCTTC. Amino acid sequence: CASSFLAGGPINNEQFF.

This clone has just a few counts. The chain combines TRBV15 with TRBJ1-1; TRBD1 is a possible D gene (6 bases). V was clipped by 6 bases and J by 0 bases, with 8 bases between them. Per the germline V gene, CDR1 is LNHNV and CDR2 is YYDKDF (reference sequence). This CDR3 comprises 13 residues. CDR3 DNA: TGTGCCACCAGGACAGGACTGAACACTGAAGCTTTCTTT. Its protein product is CATRTGLNTEAFF.